These 11 T cell receptor beta chains were all obtained from the same sample, sequenced in a study of T cell responses to AZD1222 COVID-19 vaccine. TCRdb's copy holds only in-frame clones and misses some; the assay was immunoSEQ multiplex PCR. Among 90,000 to 120,000 clones listed, roughly nine tenths were seen once. The source material was peripheral blood, sampled on day 0 of AZD1222 vaccination. These receptors were obtained from an adult in good health.

The chain carries TRBV6-5 and TRBJ1-3; D is unclear. Germline CDR1 is MNHEY and CDR2 is SVGAGI. Deletions cut 10 bases from V and 0 bases from J, with 16 bases between. There are 15 residues in the CDR3. CDR3 in amino acids: CATSRVPSSGNTIYF. CDR3 nucleotides: TGTGCCACCAGCAGAGTTCCGAGCTCTGGAAACACCATATATTTT.

This chain uses TRBV28 with TRBJ1-2; 7 nucleotides align to TRBD1. The CDR3 extends over 14 amino acids. V lost 5 bases to trimming and J lost 4 bases; unmatched junction nucleotides: 7. The V gene's germline CDR1 is MDHEN and CDR2 SYDVKM. The CDR3 coding sequence is TGTGCCAGCAGTCGGGACAGTGGGATCTATGGCTACACCTTC. Residues: CASSRDSGIYGYTF.

The chain joins TRBV13 to TRBJ2-1; 15 bases line up with TRBD2. CDR3 size: 16 residues. In germline, CDR1 is PRHDT, CDR2 FYEKMQ (reference sequence). Germline trimming cut 4 bases from V and 7 bases from J; bases unmatched to any gene: 5. The CDR3 loop reads CASSSGLAGGRNEQFF. CDR3 nucleotide sequence: TGTGCCAGCAGCTCGGGACTAGCGGGGGGTAGGAATGAGCAGTTCTTC.

The V gene is TRBV30, the J gene TRBJ1-1, with 7 bases identical to TRBD1. CDR3 length equals 11 residues. Germline-derived CDR1 and CDR2 are GTSNPN and SVGIG (reference sequence). Germline trimming cut 7 bases from V and 7 bases from J; bases unmatched to any gene: 6. The CDR3 sequence is CASDRVSEAFF. Written as DNA, the CDR3 is TGTGCCTCAGACAGGGTTAGTGAAGCTTTCTTT.

The chain uses TRBV15 and TRBJ1-1; 7 positions agree with TRBD1. V trimming: 5 bases; J trimming: 2 bases; junction bases outside the gene matches: 8. Germline loops: CDR1 LNHNV, CDR2 YYDKDF (reference sequence). This CDR3 is 15 amino acids long. The CDR3 nucleotides read TGTGCCACCAGCGCGGACAGGAGTTTTAACACTGAAGCTTTCTTT. Protein: CATSADRSFNTEAFF.

This clone was found once. The chain employs TRBV11-2 and TRBJ2-1, with D unresolved. Per germline, CDR1 SGHAT and CDR2 FQNNGV. Trimming took 10 bases from V and 0 from J, leaving 13 bases between them. The CDR3 consists of 14 residues. Here the CDR3 reads CAIEGRPSYNEQFF. The CDR3 nucleotides are TGTGCCATCGAAGGAAGGCCCTCCTACAATGAGCAGTTCTTC.

There are a few counts of this clone. This chain uses TRBV19 with TRBJ2-1, with 11 bases identical to TRBD2. V lost 11 bases to trimming and J lost 3 bases; unmatched junction nucleotides: 3. The germline V gene has CDR1 LNHDA and CDR2 SQIVND (reference sequence). The CDR3 totals 13 residues. The CDR3 nucleotides are TGTGCCTCGGGACTAGCGGACTACAATGAGCAGTTCTTC. As protein: CASGLADYNEQFF.

The chain carries TRBV20-1 and TRBJ1-5, with no clear D. Looked up from germline, CDR1 is DFQATT and CDR2 is SNEGSKA (reference sequence). The V end was cut by 3 bases, the J end by 6 bases, with 9 bases between. CDR3 length equals 12 residues. CDR3 amino acids: CSASPPGQPQHF. DNA for the CDR3: TGCAGTGCTAGTCCTCCGGGTCAGCCCCAGCATTTT.

In this sample, this clone turned up once. The chain employs TRBV7-8 and TRBJ1-5, with D possibly being TRBD1 (5 bases). V was pared by 5 bases and J by 2 bases, with 13 bases between. CDR1 is SGHVS and CDR2 is FQNEAQ in the germline V gene. The CDR3 length is 15 residues. The CDR3 DNA reads TGTGCCAGCAGCAGTCAGGGTGTCGGCAATCAGCCCCAGCATTTT. Protein: CASSSQGVGNQPQHF.

This clone has a handful of counts. The chain couples TRBV27 to TRBJ1-2; D possibly corresponds to TRBD1 (6 bases). There are 14 residues in the CDR3. V dropped 10 bases and J dropped 5 bases, with 20 bases sitting between them. The V gene's germline CDR1 is MNHEY and CDR2 SMNVEV (reference sequence). CDR3 nucleotides: TGTGCCATCGAGAAACAGGGTCCCGAGTATGGCTACACCTTC. This translates into CAIEKQGPEYGYTF.

The rearrangement links TRBV5-8 to TRBJ1-5, with 9 bases fitting TRBD1. The V gene's germline CDR1 is SGHTS and CDR2 YDEGEE. V dropped 4 bases and J dropped 7; count of bases not matched to a gene: 18. The CDR3 sequence is 18 residues long. The CDR3 nucleotides are TGTGCCAGCAGCATTTGGACAGGGGACTACCGTAAGAAACAGCCCCAGCATTTT. Encoded protein: CASSIWTGDYRKKQPQHF.